These 22 T cell receptor beta chains were sequenced from one sample in a study of CD8 T cells in ankylosing spondylitis. TCRdb processed the 5' RACE reads anew with MiXCR; each CDR3 protein has one entry. The sample has some 200,000 distinct CDR3 sequences; 13% are singletons. What was sequenced was blood, either unsorted or a sorted T cell fraction (not recorded which). All receptors derive from a male donor with ankylosing spondylitis or in good health (not recorded which).

J is TRBJ2-3 and V is TRBV24-1; 11 nucleotides agree with TRBD2. There are 17 residues in the CDR3. Per germline, CDR1 KGHDR and CDR2 SFDVKD. The V segment lost 3 bases and the J segment 3 bases; nucleotides outside the gene matches: 7. The CDR3 region is CATSDPTSGRETDTQYF. As DNA, the CDR3 is TGTGCCACCAGTGATCCCACTAGCGGGAGAGAGACAGATACGCAGTATTTT.

This clonotype turned up a few times. The rearrangement uses TRBV10-2 and TRBJ2-1; D is possibly TRBD2 (5 bases). This CDR3 comprises 16 residues. Trimming left V 0 bases short and J 8 bases short, with 17 bases between. Looked up from germline, CDR1 is WSHSY and CDR2 is SAAADI. The CDR3 sequence is CASSESVGIAVYEQFF. For the CDR3, the DNA is TGCGCCAGCAGTGAGTCGGTCGGGATAGCAGTGTATGAGCAGTTCTTC.

This clonotype was recorded many times. V gene TRBV20-1 combines with J gene TRBJ2-7; 7 bases line up with TRBD1. The CDR3 consists of 14 residues. Germline CDR1 DFQATT, CDR2 SNEGSKA (reference sequence). V shed 3 bases, J shed 7 bases, and the junction held 12 bases outside the gene matches. For the CDR3, the DNA is TGCAGTGCTAGTCTTGGACAGGACCTACGGGAGCAGTACTTC. Residues: CSASLGQDLREQYF.

The CDR3 here is CASSEALSYNEQFF. The CDR3 DNA follows: TGTGCCAGCAGTGAAGCCCTCTCCTACAATGAGCAGTTCTTC. The V gene is TRBV2, the J gene TRBJ2-1, with no clear D. From germline, CDR1 is SNHLY and CDR2 FYNNEI. The CDR3 is 14 residues long. The V gene lost 0 bases and the J gene lost 0 bases, with 3 bases spanning the gap.

This clonotype has a count of ten or more. The chain uses TRBV7-9 and TRBJ1-1; 9 nucleotides align to TRBD1. The V segment lost 5 bases and the J segment 1 base; nucleotides outside the gene matches: 5. The length of the CDR3 is 15 residues. Germline V lookup: CDR1 SEHNR, CDR2 FQNEAQ (reference sequence). CDR3 sequence: CASSPRDRENTEAFF. The CDR3 nucleotides read TGTGCCAGCAGCCCTAGGGACAGGGAGAACACTGAAGCTTTCTTT.

This clonotype turned up a few times. J is TRBJ2-1 and V is TRBV14; D not certain. V was pared by 0 bases and J by 11 bases, with 11 bases between. This CDR3 is 13 amino acids long. CDR1 is SGHDN and CDR2 is FVKESK in the germline V gene. The CDR3 here is CASSQEGVMKQFF. The CDR3 bases are TGTGCCAGCAGCCAAGAAGGAGTGATGAAGCAGTTCTTC.

This clonotype was found a few times. The rearrangement joins TRBV20-1 to TRBJ2-5, with 7 bases identical to TRBD1. CDR3 size: 15 residues. V shed 0 bases, J shed 5 bases, and the junction held 9 bases outside the gene matches. Germline lookup yields CDR1 DFQATT and CDR2 SNEGSKA (reference sequence). CDR3 coding DNA: TGCAGTGCTAGAGACCCGGGACAGCCGCGGGAGACCCAGTACTTC. This codes for CSARDPGQPRETQYF.

This clonotype was found many times. This chain joins TRBV12-3 or TRBV12-4 and TRBJ2-7, with 8 nucleotides matching TRBD2. V shed 6 bases and J 6 bases; nucleotides not matched to a gene: 10. The CDR3 contains 14 residues. Here the CDR3 reads CASSRAGAPLEQYF. The CDR3 DNA sequence: TGTGCCAGCAGCCGAGCGGGGGCCCCCCTCGAGCAGTACTTC.

In this sample, this clonotype turned up many times. This chain links TRBV10-2 with TRBJ1-1; TRBD1 might be the D (6 bases). The CDR3 is 11 amino acids. Trimming pared 8 bases from V and 4 bases from J, leaving 8 bases between. The germline CDR1 and CDR2 sequences are WSHSY and SAAADI. The CDR3 spells CASARGTEAFF. For the CDR3, the DNA is TGCGCCAGCGCCAGGGGCACTGAAGCTTTCTTT.

The genes are TRBV20-1 and TRBJ1-2; D is ambiguous. There are 16 residues in the CDR3. The ends were cut back, 0 bases at V and 0 bases at J, with 14 bases in the middle. CDR1 and CDR2 from the germline V gene are DFQATT and SNEGSKA (reference sequence). The CDR3 coding sequence is TGCAGTGCTAGAGATGGGGAGATCCGTTCTAACTATGGCTACACCTTC. Its protein product is CSARDGEIRSNYGYTF.

This clonotype was counted a few times. The rearrangement uses TRBV20-1 and TRBJ1-2, with D uncertain. The CDR3 contains 9 residues. V lost 4 bases and J lost 3, with 0 bases in between. Germline V gene data show CDR1 as DFQATT and CDR2 as SNEGSKA (reference sequence). In nucleotides, the CDR3 is TGCAGTGCTAACTATGGCTACACCTTC. Its translation is CSANYGYTF.

This clonotype was recorded many times. This chain links TRBV12-3 or TRBV12-4 with TRBJ1-1; 9 bases are a match to TRBD1. Trimming removed 8 bases from V and 6 bases from J; junction bases left unmatched: 7. The CDR3 loop spans 13 amino acids. The CDR3 sequence is CASEGQGRPEAFF. Here the CDR3 DNA reads TGTGCCAGCGAGGGACAGGGCCGTCCTGAAGCTTTCTTT.

This clonotype has just a few counts. The gene calls are TRBV6-5 and TRBJ2-2, with D uncertain. The CDR3 has 14 residues. V was pared by 2 bases and J by 1 base, with 5 bases between. Looked up from germline, CDR1 is MNHEY and CDR2 is SVGAGI. The CDR3 loop is CASSYVQNTGELFF. In DNA, the CDR3 is TGTGCCAGCAGTTACGTGCAGAACACCGGGGAGCTGTTTTTT.

This clonotype has more than one count but fewer than ten. V and J are TRBV5-1 and TRBJ1-2; D not certain. The CDR3 length is 12 residues. The V and J ends lost 2 bases and 6 bases respectively, with 8 bases between them. Germline lookup yields CDR1 SGHRS and CDR2 YFSETQ. Written as DNA, the CDR3 is TGCGCCAGCAGCTTCGGAGTGGATGGCTACACCTTC. Translation: CASSFGVDGYTF.

This clonotype has at least ten counts. The V and J genes are TRBV5-1 and TRBJ2-1; D perhaps matches TRBD2 (6 bases). Germline V gene sequence: CDR1 SGHRS, CDR2 YFSETQ. The CDR3 has 15 amino acids. V lost 4 bases and J 4 bases, leaving 15 bases between the germline ends. CDR3 in amino acids: CASSPGAGLYNEQFF. CDR3 sequence (DNA): TGCGCCAGCAGCCCCGGGGCGGGGCTGTACAATGAGCAGTTCTTC.

The rearrangement uses TRBV7-9 and TRBJ2-1; perhaps TRBD1 as D (6 bases). The CDR3 is 14 residues long. CDR1 and CDR2 (germline): SEHNR, FQNEAQ (reference sequence). The V and J ends lost 1 base and 7 bases respectively, with 11 bases between them. CDR3 bases: TGTGCCAGCAGCTTAGAAGCAGGGGAGAATGAGCAGTTCTTC. The encoded protein is CASSLEAGENEQFF.

This clonotype was counted a few times. The chain joins TRBV5-1 to TRBJ2-3, with TRBD2 as a possible D gene (6 bases). Germline loops: CDR1 SGHRS, CDR2 YFSETQ. The V end lost 1 base, the J end lost 3 bases, and 12 bases lay between the germline ends. This CDR3 has 15 amino acids. The CDR3 bases are TGCGCCAGCAGCTTGCACGGGAGCTGGACAGATACGCAGTATTTT. This sequence encodes CASSLHGSWTDTQYF. The full variable domain, completed using reference TRBV5-1 and TRBJ2-3, is KAGVTQTPRYLIKTRGQQVTLSCSPISGHRSVSWYQQTPGQGLQFLFEYFSETQRNKGNFPGRFSGRQFSNSRSEMNVSTLELGDSALYLCASSLHGSWTDTQYFGPGTRLTVL.

This clonotype was seen many times. J is TRBJ1-2 and V is TRBV4-2; no clear D. This CDR3 has 16 amino acids. The V end was cut by 4 bases, the J end by 2 bases, with 17 bases between. CDR1 and CDR2 from the germline V gene are LGHNA and YNFKEQ. CDR3 DNA sequence: TGTGCCAGCAGCCCGGAGGTGGTCATCTTGAACTATGGCTACACCTTC. Its protein product is CASSPEVVILNYGYTF.

This clonotype came up a few times. The chain uses TRBV4-1 and TRBJ2-3; 8 nucleotides align to TRBD2. Germline-derived CDR1 and CDR2 are MGHRA and YSYEKL. Unmatched junction bases numbered 8, after V lost 0 bases and J lost 3 bases. CDR3 length: 17 amino acids. The CDR3 loop reads CASSQDELAGPTDTQYF. DNA of the CDR3: TGCGCCAGCAGCCAAGATGAGCTAGCGGGTCCTACAGATACGCAGTATTTT.

The chain couples TRBV3-1 to TRBJ2-5; a possible D gene is TRBD2 (6 bases). Germline CDR1 and CDR2: LGHDT and YNNKEL (reference sequence). The V end lost 3 bases, the J end lost 0 bases, and 23 bases lay between the germline ends. This CDR3 has 19 amino acids. The CDR3 protein is CASSHGLQWEEEYQETQYF. The CDR3 nucleotides are TGTGCCAGCAGCCACGGTCTTCAATGGGAGGAAGAATACCAAGAGACCCAGTACTTC.

There are a few counts of this clonotype. J is TRBJ2-2 and V is TRBV5-6; D is ambiguous. In germline, CDR1 is SGHDT, CDR2 YYEEEE. The length of the CDR3 is 13 residues. The V and J ends lost 2 bases and 7 bases respectively, with 9 bases between them. In DNA form, the CDR3 reads TGTGCCAGCAGCTTAGGATTTCACGGGGAGCTGTTTTTT. Translating it yields CASSLGFHGELFF.

This clonotype was seen a handful of times. The V and J genes are TRBV11-2 and TRBJ2-5; 7 positions agree with TRBD2. In germline, CDR1 is SGHAT, CDR2 FQNNGV. The ends lost 3 bases at V and 4 bases at J; junction bases unmatched: 20. The length of the CDR3 is 19 residues. CDR3 nucleotides: TGTGCCAGCAGCTTTTTCGGGGGGACCGCGGACCTGAATGCAGAGACCCAGTACTTC. Amino acid sequence: CASSFFGGTADLNAETQYF.